This TCR beta chain came from a study of blood T cell repertoires in COVID-19. Study in general: Recovered participants had two consecutive negative NP/OP PCR tests, healthcare professional clearance, or symptom resolution. From T cells, B-cell-depleted T cells, or PBMCs came the material, which was cDNA or gDNA.

Trimming stripped 6 bases from V and 7 bases from J, with 9 bases between. The CDR3 length is 11 residues. The germline CDR1 and CDR2 sequences are LGHNA and YNFKEQ. The authors' processing: Scientists estimated how many nucleated cells there were by amplifying reference gene primers. The repertoire was sequenced with immunoSEQ multiplex PCR; TCRdb's copy has only in-frame clones and lacks some. That table furnishes V, J and clone size, whereas the DNA furnished D and trimming. The sample includes fewer than 200,000 clones, approximately 90% of them seen just once. Ages ranged from about 18 to 89 years, with residence in fewer than 25 US areas.

The V gene is TRBV4-2, the J gene TRBJ1-2; no clear D gene. The receptor was derived from a woman aged 35 to 49 in a cohort exposed to, infected with or recovered from COVID-19 (not recorded which). What was sequenced was PBMCs or T cells enriched from blood (not recorded which). This chain's CDR3 is CASSGEAGYTF. The CDR3 DNA reads as TGTGCCAGCAGTGGTGAAGCTGGCTACACCTTC.